The T cell receptor beta chain under discussion was sequenced for a study of ipilimumab plus nivolumab after autologous stem cell transplantation. Patients got ipilimumab 1 mg/kg beginning 14 to 28 days post-transplant. V lost 8 bases to trimming and J lost 9 bases, with 14 bases between them. The CDR3 has 10 amino acids. Looked up from germline, CDR1 is SQVTM and CDR2 is ANQGSEA. Libraries were prepared by immunoSEQ multiplex PCR; TCRdb keeps only in-frame clonotypes and omits some of them. The sample shows tens of thousands of clones, more than 80% of them seen only once. The sample was PBMCs, taken in a trial of ipilimumab plus nivolumab as post-transplant consolidation. The TCR originated in a male donor with diffuse large B-cell lymphoma. The V call is TRBV29-1, the J call TRBJ2-7; D possibly corresponds to TRBD2 (6 bases). Here the CDR3 reads CSPPGVGQYF. In nucleotides, the CDR3 is TGCAGCCCGCCGGGGGTCGGGCAGTACTTC.